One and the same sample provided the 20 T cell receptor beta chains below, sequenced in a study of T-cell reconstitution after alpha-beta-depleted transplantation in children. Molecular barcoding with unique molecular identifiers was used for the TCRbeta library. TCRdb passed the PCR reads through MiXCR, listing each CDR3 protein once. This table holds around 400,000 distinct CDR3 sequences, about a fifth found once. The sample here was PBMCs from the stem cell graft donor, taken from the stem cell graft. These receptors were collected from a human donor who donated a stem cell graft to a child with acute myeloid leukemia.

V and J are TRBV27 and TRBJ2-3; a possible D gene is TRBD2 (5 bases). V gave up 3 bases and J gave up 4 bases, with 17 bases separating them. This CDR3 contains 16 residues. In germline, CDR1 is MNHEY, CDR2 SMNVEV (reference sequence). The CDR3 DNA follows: TGTGCCAGCAGTTTGATTTTCCCTAAAGCGGCAGATACGCAGTATTTT. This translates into CASSLIFPKAADTQYF.

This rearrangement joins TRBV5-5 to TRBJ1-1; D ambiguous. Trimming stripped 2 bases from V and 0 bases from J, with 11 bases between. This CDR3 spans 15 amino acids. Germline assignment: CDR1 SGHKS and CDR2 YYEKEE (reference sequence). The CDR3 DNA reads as TGTGCCAGCAGCTTCCTGGCAGCCATGAACACTGAAGCTTTCTTT. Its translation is CASSFLAAMNTEAFF.

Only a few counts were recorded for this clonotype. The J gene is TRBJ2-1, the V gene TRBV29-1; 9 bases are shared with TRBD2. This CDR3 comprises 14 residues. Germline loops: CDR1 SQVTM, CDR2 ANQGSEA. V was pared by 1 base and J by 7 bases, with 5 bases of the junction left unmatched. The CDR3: CSVEGLAGKNEQFF. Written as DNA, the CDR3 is TGCAGCGTTGAAGGCCTAGCGGGGAAGAATGAGCAGTTCTTC.

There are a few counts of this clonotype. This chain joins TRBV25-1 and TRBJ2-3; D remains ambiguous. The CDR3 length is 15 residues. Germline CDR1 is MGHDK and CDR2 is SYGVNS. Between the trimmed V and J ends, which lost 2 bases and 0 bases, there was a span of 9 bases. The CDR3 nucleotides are TGTGCCAGCAGTGAAAGTCCCGACAGCACAGATACGCAGTATTTT. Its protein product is CASSESPDSTDTQYF.

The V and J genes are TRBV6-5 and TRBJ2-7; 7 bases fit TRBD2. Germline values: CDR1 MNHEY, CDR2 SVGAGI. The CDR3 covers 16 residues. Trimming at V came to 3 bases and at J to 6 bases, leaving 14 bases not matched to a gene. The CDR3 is CASSYSPGTIFGEQYF. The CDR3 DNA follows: TGTGCCAGCAGTTATTCCCCCGGGACTATATTCGGCGAGCAGTACTTC.

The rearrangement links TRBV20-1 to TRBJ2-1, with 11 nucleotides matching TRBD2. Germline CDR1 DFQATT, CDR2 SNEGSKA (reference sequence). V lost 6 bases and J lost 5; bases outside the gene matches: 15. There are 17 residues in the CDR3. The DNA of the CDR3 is TGCAGTGCGGACCCGGGACTAGCGGATTTCCATGACAATGAGCAGTTCTTC. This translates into CSADPGLADFHDNEQFF.

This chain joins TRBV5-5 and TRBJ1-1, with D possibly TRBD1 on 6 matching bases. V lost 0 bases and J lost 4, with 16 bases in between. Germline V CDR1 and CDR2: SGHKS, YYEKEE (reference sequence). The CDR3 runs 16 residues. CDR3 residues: CASSLGSLGGGTEAFF. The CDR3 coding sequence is TGTGCCAGCAGCTTGGGATCCTTGGGAGGGGGCACTGAAGCTTTCTTT.

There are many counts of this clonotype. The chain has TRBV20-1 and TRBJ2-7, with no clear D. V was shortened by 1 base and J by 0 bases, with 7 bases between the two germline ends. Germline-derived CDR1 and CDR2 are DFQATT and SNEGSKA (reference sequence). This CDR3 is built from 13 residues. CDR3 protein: CSARAGSSYEQYF. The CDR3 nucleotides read TGCAGTGCTAGAGCGGGTAGCTCCTACGAGCAGTACTTC.

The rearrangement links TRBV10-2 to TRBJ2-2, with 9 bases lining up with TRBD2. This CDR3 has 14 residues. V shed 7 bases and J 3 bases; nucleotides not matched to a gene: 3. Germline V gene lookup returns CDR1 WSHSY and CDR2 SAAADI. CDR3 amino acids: CASTVAGDTGELFF. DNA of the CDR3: TGCGCCAGCACCGTAGCGGGAGACACCGGGGAGCTGTTTTTT.

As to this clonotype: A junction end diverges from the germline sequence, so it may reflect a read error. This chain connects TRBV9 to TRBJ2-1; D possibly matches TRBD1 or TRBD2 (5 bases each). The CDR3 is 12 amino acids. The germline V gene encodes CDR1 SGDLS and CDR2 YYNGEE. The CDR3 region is CASSVSGTEPFF. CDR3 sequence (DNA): TGTGCCAGCAGCGTAAGTGGGACGGAGCCGTTCTTC.

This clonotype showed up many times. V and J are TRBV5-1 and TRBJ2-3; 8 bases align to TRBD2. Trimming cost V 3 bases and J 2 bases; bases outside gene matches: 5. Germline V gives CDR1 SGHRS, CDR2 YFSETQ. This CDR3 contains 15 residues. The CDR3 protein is CASSYSGTYTDTQYF. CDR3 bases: TGCGCCAGCAGCTATAGCGGGACGTACACAGATACGCAGTATTTT.

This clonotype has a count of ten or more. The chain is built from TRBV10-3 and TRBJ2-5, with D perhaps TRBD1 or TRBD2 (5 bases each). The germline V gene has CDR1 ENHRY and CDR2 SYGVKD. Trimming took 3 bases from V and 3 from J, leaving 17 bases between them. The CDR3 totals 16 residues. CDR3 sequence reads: CAISEGSGLSKETQYF. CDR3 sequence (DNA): TGTGCCATCAGTGAAGGGTCGGGGCTTTCAAAAGAGACCCAGTACTTC.

The CDR3 reads CASSRSSGIYSYNEQFF. The DNA for the CDR3 is TGTGCCAGCAGTAGGTCTAGCGGGATCTACTCCTACAATGAGCAGTTCTTC. V and J are TRBV2 and TRBJ2-1; TRBD2 agrees at 9 bases. CDR1 SNHLY and CDR2 FYNNEI come from the germline V gene. The V gene end was trimmed by 5 bases and the J gene end by 0 bases; junction bases not matched to a gene: 8. This CDR3 is built from 17 residues. Filled out from reference TRBV2 and TRBJ2-1, the complete variable domain reads EPEVTQTPSHQVTQMGQEVILRCVPISNHLYFYWYRQILGQKVEFLVSFYNNEISEKSEIFDDQFSVERPDGSNFTLKIRSTKLEDSAMYFCASSRSSGIYSYNEQFFGPGTRLTVL.

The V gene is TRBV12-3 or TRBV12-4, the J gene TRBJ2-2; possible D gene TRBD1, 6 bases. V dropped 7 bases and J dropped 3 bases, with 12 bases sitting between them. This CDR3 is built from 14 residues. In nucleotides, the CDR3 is TGTGCCAGCAATTTTGAGGGGGACACCGGGGAGCTGTTTTTT. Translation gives CASNFEGDTGELFF.

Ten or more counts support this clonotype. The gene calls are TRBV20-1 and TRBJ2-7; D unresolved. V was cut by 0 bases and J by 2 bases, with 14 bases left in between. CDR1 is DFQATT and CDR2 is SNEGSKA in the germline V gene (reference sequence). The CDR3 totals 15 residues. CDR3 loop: CSARDPPRATYEQYF. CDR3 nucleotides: TGCAGTGCTAGAGACCCTCCCCGGGCGACCTACGAGCAGTACTTC.

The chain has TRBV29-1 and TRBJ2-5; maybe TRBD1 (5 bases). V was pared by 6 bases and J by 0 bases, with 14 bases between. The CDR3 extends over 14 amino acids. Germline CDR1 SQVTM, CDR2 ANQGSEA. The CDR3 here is CSVAGNSYQETQYF. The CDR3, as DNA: TGCAGCGTGGCAGGGAATTCATACCAAGAGACCCAGTACTTC.

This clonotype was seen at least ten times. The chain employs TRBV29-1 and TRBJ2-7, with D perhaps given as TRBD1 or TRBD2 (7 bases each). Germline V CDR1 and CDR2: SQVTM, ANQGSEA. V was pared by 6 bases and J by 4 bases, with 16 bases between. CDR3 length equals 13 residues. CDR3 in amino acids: CSVTGTTPYEQYF. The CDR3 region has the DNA TGCAGCGTGACAGGGACTACACCATACGAGCAGTACTTC.

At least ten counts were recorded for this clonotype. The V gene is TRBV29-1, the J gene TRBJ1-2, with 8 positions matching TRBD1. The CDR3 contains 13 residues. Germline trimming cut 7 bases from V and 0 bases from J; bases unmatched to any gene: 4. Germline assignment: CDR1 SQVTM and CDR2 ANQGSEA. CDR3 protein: CSAGQGTNYGYTF. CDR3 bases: TGCAGCGCCGGACAGGGAACTAACTATGGCTACACCTTC.

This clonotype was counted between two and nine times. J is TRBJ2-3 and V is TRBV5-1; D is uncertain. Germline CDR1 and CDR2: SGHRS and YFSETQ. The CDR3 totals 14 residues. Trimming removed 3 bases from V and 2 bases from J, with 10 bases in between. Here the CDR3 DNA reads TGCGCCAGCAGCTCTGCTCAGTCCACAGATACGCAGTATTTT. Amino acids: CASSSAQSTDTQYF. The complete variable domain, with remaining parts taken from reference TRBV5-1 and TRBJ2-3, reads KAGVTQTPRYLIKTRGQQVTLSCSPISGHRSVSWYQQTPGQGLQFLFEYFSETQRNKGNFPGRFSGRQFSNSRSEMNVSTLELGDSALYLCASSSAQSTDTQYFGPGTRLTVL.

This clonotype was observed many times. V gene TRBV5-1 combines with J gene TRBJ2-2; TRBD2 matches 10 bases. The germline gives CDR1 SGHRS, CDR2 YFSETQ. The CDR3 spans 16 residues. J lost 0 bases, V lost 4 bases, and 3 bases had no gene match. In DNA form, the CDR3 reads TGCGCCAGCAGCAAGGGACTAGCGTCGAACACCGGGGAGCTGTTTTTT. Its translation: CASSKGLASNTGELFF.